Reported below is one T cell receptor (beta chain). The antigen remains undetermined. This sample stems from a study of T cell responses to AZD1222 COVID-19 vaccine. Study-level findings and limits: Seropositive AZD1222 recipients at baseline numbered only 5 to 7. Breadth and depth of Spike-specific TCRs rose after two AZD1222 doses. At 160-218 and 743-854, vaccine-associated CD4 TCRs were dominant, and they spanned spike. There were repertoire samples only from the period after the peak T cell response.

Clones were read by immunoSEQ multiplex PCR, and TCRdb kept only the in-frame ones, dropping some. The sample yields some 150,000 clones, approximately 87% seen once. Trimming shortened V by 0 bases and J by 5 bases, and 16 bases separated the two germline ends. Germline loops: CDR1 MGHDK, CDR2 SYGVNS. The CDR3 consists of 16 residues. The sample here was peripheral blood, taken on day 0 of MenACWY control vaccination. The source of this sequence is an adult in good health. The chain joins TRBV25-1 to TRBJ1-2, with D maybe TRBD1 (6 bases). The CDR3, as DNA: TGTGCCAGCAGTGAATATGGGGGCAGGGGCGATTATGGCTACACCTTC. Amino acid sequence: CASSEYGGRGDYGYTF.